The clone carrying this T cell receptor (beta chain) came up once. What it binds is unknown. The CDR3 extends over 18 amino acids. The table came from immunoSEQ multiplex PCR; TCRdb's copy has only in-frame clones and leaves some out. Of about 43,000 clones in the sample, about 82% were seen once. The time point is: blood 4 weeks post-SBRT, at nephrectomy. As to treatment: 15 Gy SBRT to primary tumor, nephrectomy 4 weeks later. Nephrectomy followed 15 Gy stereotactic body radiation by 4 weeks. After SBRT, blood was collected at 2 and 4 weeks, plus baseline. Clear cell pathology was present in this patient's renal cell carcinoma. The data were taken from a study of radiation and T cells in renal cell carcinoma. Study-wide results and limits: Top tumor clonotypes rose in blood 2 weeks post-radiation, then contracted.

This specimen consisted of blood, obtained from a patient whose treatment included radiotherapy and nephrectomy. This receptor was obtained from a woman in her seventies with renal cell carcinoma. The V and J genes are TRBV12-2 and TRBJ2-6. TRBV12-2 is recorded as a pseudogene. The CDR3 spells CASRSSFSTQSRANVLTF. The CDR3 DNA reads TGTGCAAGTCGCTCCAGCTTCTCCACACAAAGTCGGGCCAACGTCCTGACTTTC.